This TCR beta chain was sequenced during a study of monozygotic twins with inflammatory bowel disease. General study findings and limits: IBD patients shared fewer clonotypes with others than healthy twins, especially with disease activity.

Template switching introduced UMIs that contain a 6-nucleotide sample barcode. TCRdb derives one entry per CDR3 protein from the 5' RACE reads, leaving out DNA. The sample is made up of fewer than 150,000 distinct CDR3 sequences, and the top ten hold 2% to 2.5% of it. Concerning this clonotype: The antigen is not known.

The material sequenced was blood. This clonotype originated in a human donor with ulcerative colitis or Crohn's disease, or a healthy co-twin of an affected twin (not recorded which).

The CDR3 region is CASSPGTAAYEQYF. The J gene is TRBJ2-7, the V gene TRBV18; TCRdb designates TRBD2, a call that cannot be tested without DNA. This CDR3 has 14 amino acids. From germline, CDR1 is KGHSH and CDR2 LQKENI.